The entry below describes one T cell receptor (beta chain). This clonotype was seen only a few times. The antigen it recognizes is unknown. No base quality information exists; no much larger clone differs at one position. The data derive from a study of T-cell reconstitution after alpha-beta-depleted transplantation in children listed by TCRdb under 2016. With regard to the full study: Using TCR repertoire profiling, the study quantitatively followed how T-cell immune reconstitution unfolded in children after TCRalphabeta/CD19-depleted allogeneic hematopoietic cell transplantation. What the authors observed across the whole study: The apparently early recovery of alphabetaT-cell counts about two months after transplant reportedly depended on only several hundred rapidly expanded clones that came from non-depleted graft cells. Over subsequent months, a decline in hyperexpanded clone frequencies was noted, and after one year, T-cell counts and TCRbeta diversity were mostly ascribed to newly produced T cells. The high TCRbeta diversity at day 60 in some patients was ascribed to recipient T cells and intrathymic progenitors that had survived conditioning.

The method behind the library was PCR. Instrument used: Illumina HiSeq 2500. To normalize quantification of the TCRbeta repertoire, the TCR libraries were built with molecular barcoding that relied on unique molecular identifiers. Using fastp at Q25 and MiXCR, TCRdb reprocessed the public reads and kept productive beta chains. Every CDR3 protein is listed once, alongside the most common genes and DNA of its rows. This sample is represented by 450,000 to 600,000 distinct CDR3 sequences; approximately 13% of them were singletons. In total, the top ten clones hold 2.2% of the sample. Reading the label with the study, this specimen's treatment or condition is: allogeneic hematopoietic cell transplantation with graft depleted of TCRalphabeta T cells and CD19 B cells. The children who served as transplant recipients had been given grafts of TCRalphabeta/CD19-depleted allogeneic hematopoietic cells. This clonotype was obtained from a male patient younger than 18 who had a stem cell transplant for acute myeloid leukemia, so the T cells may come from the graft donor. The sequenced sample was PBMCs, mostly from graft donor cells, obtained 360 days after TCRalphabeta/CD19-depleted stem cell transplant.

The CDR3 here reads CASSQTGGGETQYF. In nucleotide form, the sequence is TGCGCCAGCAGCCAAACAGGGGGCGGAGAGACCCAGTACTTC. In this chain, TRBV4-3 is recombined with TRBJ2-5; the central 9 bases match TRBD1. V lost 2 bases and J lost 4 bases, and the count of bases not matched to a germline gene is 2. Reading from cysteine to phenylalanine, the CDR3 counts 14 amino acids. Only the CDR3 region is kept as DNA, spanning 42 bases read in frame from base 1. In the germline V gene, CDR1 corresponds to LGHNA and CDR2 to YSLEER.